The clone carrying this T cell receptor beta chain was observed a handful of times. Antigen unknown. These data come from a study of cytomegalovirus exposure and HLA in healthy donors. Study outcomes and limitations: Cytomegalovirus-associated status was assigned to some 180 TCR beta chains. Presence/absence analyses treated sequencing depth as roughly uniform across donors.

V shed 3 bases and J shed 4 bases, with 19 bases lying between them. The CDR3 extends over 16 amino acids. Germline V CDR1 and CDR2: SGHDT, YYEEEE. PCR used 60 Vbeta primers and 13 Jbeta primers. Some clones are missing from TCRdb's copy, which holds only in-frame ones; the method was immunoSEQ multiplex PCR. The sample consists of some 150,000 clones, 80% to 90% of them appearing once. The gene calls are TRBV5-6 and TRBJ1-1; D is perhaps TRBD1 (6 bases). The source is a woman in her forties in good health and CMV-seropositive. The source material was PBMCs. In DNA form, the CDR3 reads TGTGCCAGCAGCTCCCTGTCGGGGGGCGCGAGCACTGAAGCTTTCTTT. Translated, it gives CASSSLSGGASTEAFF.